This T cell receptor beta chain was recorded in a study of OX40 agonist ivuxolimab in advanced cancers. Study overall: Of mixed ages from about 23 to 79 and averaging about 60 years, the group was roughly 85% male.

As concerns this clone: What it binds is unknown.

Study-level results: Clones of CD4+ and CD8+ blood T cells grew by week 6 at doses of 0.1 to 3.0 mg/kg.

Looked up from germline, CDR1 is SGHRS and CDR2 is YFSETQ. This CDR3 has 15 amino acids. V lost 4 bases and J lost 4; bases outside the gene matches: 4. Sequencing was performed with immunoSEQ multiplex PCR; in TCRdb, only in-frame clones are kept and a portion is missing. The repertoire consists of around 70,000 clones, with 85% to 90% occurring once and the leading ten covering under 1%. This sequence originates from an adult with an advanced solid tumor such as melanoma, head and neck, liver or kidney cancer. Source: CD4+ or CD8+ T cells sorted from blood, taken in a trial of the OX40 agonist ivuxolimab. This chain uses TRBV5-1 with TRBJ2-2, with 10 bases that match TRBD2. The CDR3 DNA reads as TGCGCCAGCAGCCCCATAGCGGGAGGCACCGGGGAGCTGTTTTTT. Its translation: CASSPIAGGTGELFF.